The rows below give T cell receptor beta chains drawn from one sample of a study of blood T cell repertoires in COVID-19. Using immunoSEQ multiplex PCR, the repertoire was profiled, and TCRdb retains in-frame clones only, with some absent. This table holds fewer than 300,000 clones, 75% to 95% found once. What was sequenced was PBMCs or T cells enriched from blood (not recorded which). The receptors originated from a woman in her twenties or thirties who had recovered from COVID-19. The CDR3 runs from the conserved cysteine through the conserved F or W. The D gene is left open where the match is weak. The size entry is marked missing in some rows and otherwise reads once, few, many or a size class.

cdr3_aa: CASSLEGSGNTQYF
cdr3_nt: TGTGCCAGCAGCTTGGAAGGGAGTGGAAATACGCAGTATTTT
clone_size: NA
v_call: TRBV5-4
j_call: TRBJ2-3
d_call: NA

cdr3_aa: CASSFDRGYEQYF
cdr3_nt: TGTGCCAGCAGCTTTGACAGGGGGTACGAGCAGTACTTC
clone_size: NA
v_call: TRBV7-9
j_call: TRBJ2-7
d_call: TRBD1

cdr3_aa: CASSVDVAGGNKNYGYTF
cdr3_nt: TGTGCCAGCAGCGTAGACGTCGCGGGGGGAAATAAAAACTATGGCTACACCTTC
clone_size: NA
v_call: TRBV9
j_call: TRBJ1-2
d_call: NA

cdr3_aa: CASSLGKGAGGRTNEQFF
cdr3_nt: TGCGCCAGCAGCTTGGGTAAGGGAGCGGGAGGCCGCACTAATGAGCAGTTCTTC
clone_size: NA
v_call: TRBV5-1
j_call: TRBJ2-1
d_call: TRBD2

cdr3_aa: CASSQTTGNQPQHF
cdr3_nt: TGTGCCAGCAGCCAGACGACAGGAAATCAGCCCCAGCATTTT
clone_size: NA
v_call: TRBV3-1/TRBV3-2
j_call: TRBJ1-5
d_call: NA

cdr3_aa: CASSPDRGMNTEAFF
cdr3_nt: TGTGCCAGCAGCCCTGACAGGGGCATGAACACTGAAGCTTTCTTT
clone_size: once
v_call: TRBV11-2
j_call: TRBJ1-1
d_call: TRBD1

cdr3_aa: CASSLDSQETQYF
cdr3_nt: TGTGCCAGCAGTTTGGACAGCCAAGAGACCCAGTACTTC
clone_size: NA
v_call: TRBV28
j_call: TRBJ2-5
d_call: NA

cdr3_aa: CASSVDGRAYEQYF
cdr3_nt: TGTGCCAGCAGCGTAGACGGGAGGGCCTACGAGCAGTACTTC
clone_size: NA
v_call: TRBV9
j_call: TRBJ2-7
d_call: TRBD2

cdr3_aa: CASSRPGTSGGAQFF
cdr3_nt: TGTGCCAGCAGCCGCCCTGGGACTAGCGGGGGAGCTCAGTTCTTC
clone_size: NA
v_call: TRBV3-1/TRBV3-2
j_call: TRBJ2-1
d_call: TRBD2

cdr3_aa: CASSLPGAGGGNEQFF
cdr3_nt: TGTGCCAGTAGTCTCCCGGGAGCGGGAGGAGGCAATGAGCAGTTCTTC
clone_size: few
v_call: TRBV19
j_call: TRBJ2-1
d_call: TRBD2

cdr3_aa: CASSARQGHQPQHF
cdr3_nt: TGCGCCAGCAGCGCCCGACAGGGGCATCAGCCCCAGCATTTT
clone_size: NA
v_call: TRBV4-3
j_call: TRBJ1-5
d_call: TRBD1

cdr3_aa: CASSALGTGYSNQPQHF
cdr3_nt: TGTGCCAGCAGTGCCTTAGGGACAGGCTATAGCAATCAGCCCCAGCATTTT
clone_size: NA
v_call: TRBV6-1
j_call: TRBJ1-5
d_call: TRBD1

cdr3_aa: CASSLGDSYNEQFF
cdr3_nt: TGCGCCAGCAGCTTGGGGGACAGCTACAATGAGCAGTTCTTC
clone_size: NA
v_call: TRBV5-1
j_call: TRBJ2-1
d_call: TRBD1

cdr3_aa: CASSVAGVTKNIQYF
cdr3_nt: TGTGCCAGCAGCGTAGCGGGAGTGACCAAAAACATTCAGTACTTC
clone_size: once
v_call: TRBV9
j_call: TRBJ2-4
d_call: NA

cdr3_aa: CASSLLGGSAYEQYF
cdr3_nt: TGTGCCAGCAGCCTCCTAGGTGGGAGCGCATACGAGCAGTACTTC
clone_size: once
v_call: TRBV7-9
j_call: TRBJ2-7
d_call: NA

cdr3_aa: CSVQGTSAPVGNTIYF
cdr3_nt: TGCAGCGTCCAGGGAACTTCCGCTCCGGTTGGAAACACCATATATTTT
clone_size: NA
v_call: TRBV29-1
j_call: TRBJ1-3
d_call: NA

cdr3_aa: CSFLGGVGTEAFF
cdr3_nt: TGCAGTTTTTTGGGGGGGGTTGGCACTGAAGCTTTCTTT
clone_size: NA
v_call: TRBV29-1
j_call: TRBJ1-1
d_call: NA

cdr3_aa: CASRSAAGGDYEQYF
cdr3_nt: TGTGCCAGCAGGTCAGCGGCGGGAGGCGACTACGAGCAGTACTTC
clone_size: NA
v_call: TRBV28
j_call: TRBJ2-7
d_call: TRBD2

cdr3_aa: CASSWIGSGANVLTF
cdr3_nt: TGTGCCAGCAGTTGGATCGGGTCTGGGGCCAACGTCCTGACTTTC
clone_size: NA
v_call: TRBV28
j_call: TRBJ2-6
d_call: NA

cdr3_aa: CASSPSTGVSNQPQHF
cdr3_nt: TGTGCCAGCAGCCCCTCAACAGGGGTTAGCAATCAGCCCCAGCATTTT
clone_size: NA
v_call: TRBV7-2
j_call: TRBJ1-5
d_call: TRBD1

cdr3_aa: CASSHILVWRRVRSYEQYF
cdr3_nt: TGCGCCAGCAGTCATATACTTGTTTGGCGGAGGGTTCGGTCCTACGAGCAGTACTTC
clone_size: NA
v_call: TRBV23-1
j_call: TRBJ2-7
d_call: NA

cdr3_aa: CAWSPGLAEEYF
cdr3_nt: TGTGCCTGGAGCCCAGGACTAGCGGAAGAGTATTTT
clone_size: NA
v_call: TRBV30
j_call: TRBJ2-3
d_call: TRBD2

cdr3_aa: CASSNDPGLAGGRRGNEQFF
cdr3_nt: TGTGCCAGCAGTAACGACCCCGGACTAGCGGGAGGCCGAAGAGGCAATGAGCAGTTCTTC
clone_size: NA
v_call: TRBV6-2/TRBV6-3
j_call: TRBJ2-1
d_call: TRBD2

cdr3_aa: CASSTRLAGEQYF
cdr3_nt: TGTGCCAGTAGTACCCGACTAGCAGGCGAGCAGTACTTC
clone_size: NA
v_call: TRBV19
j_call: TRBJ2-7
d_call: TRBD2

cdr3_aa: CAVSTGLKGYTF
cdr3_nt: TGTGCCGTATCGACAGGGTTGAAGGGCTACACCTTC
clone_size: NA
v_call: TRBV28
j_call: TRBJ1-2
d_call: TRBD1

cdr3_aa: CASSQGTGVMNTEAFF
cdr3_nt: TGCGCCAGCAGCCAAGGGACAGGGGTAATGAACACTGAAGCTTTCTTT
clone_size: NA
v_call: TRBV4-3
j_call: TRBJ1-1
d_call: TRBD1

cdr3_aa: CASRLTSGSLSTQYF
cdr3_nt: TGTGCCAGCAGGCTGACTAGCGGGAGTTTGTCTACGCAGTATTTT
clone_size: NA
v_call: TRBV7-9
j_call: TRBJ2-3
d_call: TRBD2

cdr3_aa: CASSSESLAANTGELFF
cdr3_nt: TGTGCCAGCAGCTCCGAGAGCCTAGCGGCGAACACCGGGGAGCTGTTTTTT
clone_size: NA
v_call: TRBV9
j_call: TRBJ2-2
d_call: TRBD2

cdr3_aa: CATSSAPGQGRGYTF
cdr3_nt: TGTGCCACCAGCAGTGCCCCGGGACAGGGGCGCGGCTACACCTTC
clone_size: NA
v_call: TRBV15
j_call: TRBJ1-2
d_call: TRBD1

cdr3_aa: CASRSKGGETQYF
cdr3_nt: TGTGCCAGCCGTTCCAAGGGCGGGGAGACCCAGTACTTC
clone_size: NA
v_call: TRBV28
j_call: TRBJ2-5
d_call: NA

cdr3_aa: CASRVAGNTGELFF
cdr3_nt: TGTGCCAGCAGGGTAGCGGGTAACACCGGGGAGCTGTTTTTT
clone_size: NA
v_call: TRBV6-4
j_call: TRBJ2-2
d_call: TRBD2

cdr3_aa: CASSVGTSGSSYEQYF
cdr3_nt: TGTGCCAGCAGCGTCGGGACTAGCGGGAGCTCCTACGAGCAGTACTTC
clone_size: NA
v_call: TRBV7-9
j_call: TRBJ2-7
d_call: TRBD2

cdr3_aa: CASSGSPGNTEAFF
cdr3_nt: TGTGCCAGCAGCGGCTCGCCTGGGAACACTGAAGCTTTCTTT
clone_size: NA
v_call: TRBV5-6
j_call: TRBJ1-1
d_call: NA

cdr3_aa: CASSSTGAGANVLTF
cdr3_nt: TGCGCCAGCAGCTCGACAGGGGCTGGGGCCAACGTCCTGACTTTC
clone_size: NA
v_call: TRBV5-1
j_call: TRBJ2-6
d_call: TRBD1

cdr3_aa: CASTTGTTNTGELFF
cdr3_nt: TGTGCCAGCACTACCGGGACTACGAACACCGGGGAGCTGTTTTTT
clone_size: once
v_call: TRBV11-2
j_call: TRBJ2-2
d_call: TRBD2

cdr3_aa: CATRPGPNSPLHF
cdr3_nt: TGTGCCACCAGACCGGGTCCAAATTCACCCCTCCACTTT
clone_size: NA
v_call: TRBV2
j_call: TRBJ1-6
d_call: NA

cdr3_aa: CAWRTLTGRTGNTIYF
cdr3_nt: TGTGCCTGGAGAACCTTGACAGGCAGGACTGGAAACACCATATATTTT
clone_size: NA
v_call: TRBV30
j_call: TRBJ1-3
d_call: NA

cdr3_aa: CASSPRDRGNEQYF
cdr3_nt: TGTGCCAGCAGCCCGCGGGACAGGGGGAACGAGCAGTACTTC
clone_size: NA
v_call: TRBV28
j_call: TRBJ2-7
d_call: TRBD1

cdr3_aa: CASSLSPGQGNYGYTF
cdr3_nt: TGTGCCAGCAGTTTAAGTCCTGGACAGGGAAACTATGGCTACACCTTC
clone_size: NA
v_call: TRBV28
j_call: TRBJ1-2
d_call: TRBD1

cdr3_aa: CATSRVPSGTSYEQYF
cdr3_nt: TGTGCCACCAGCAGAGTTCCTAGCGGGACTTCCTACGAGCAGTACTTC
clone_size: NA
v_call: TRBV15
j_call: TRBJ2-7
d_call: TRBD2

cdr3_aa: CASSATEDLTGELFF
cdr3_nt: TGTGCCAGCAGCGCGACGGAGGATCTCACCGGGGAGCTGTTTTTT
clone_size: once
v_call: TRBV5-8
j_call: TRBJ2-2
d_call: NA

cdr3_aa: CASSPGLAGVSEQFF
cdr3_nt: TGTGCCAGCAGTCCCGGACTAGCGGGAGTAAGTGAGCAGTTCTTC
clone_size: NA
v_call: TRBV28
j_call: TRBJ2-1
d_call: TRBD2

cdr3_aa: CASSLGLAGGPRETQYF
cdr3_nt: TGTGCCAGCAGCTTGGGACTAGCGGGAGGACCTCGGGAGACCCAGTACTTC
clone_size: NA
v_call: TRBV7-2
j_call: TRBJ2-5
d_call: TRBD2

cdr3_aa: CASSLGAGGYQETQYF
cdr3_nt: TGCGCCAGCAGCCTAGGGGCAGGGGGGTACCAAGAGACCCAGTACTTC
clone_size: NA
v_call: TRBV5-1
j_call: TRBJ2-5
d_call: NA

cdr3_aa: CASSVAEGGPGDTQYF
cdr3_nt: TGTGCCAGCAGCGTAGCGGAGGGAGGGCCTGGAGATACGCAGTATTTT
clone_size: NA
v_call: TRBV9
j_call: TRBJ2-3
d_call: TRBD2

cdr3_aa: CAGTGGGSGNTIYF
cdr3_nt: TGTGCCGGTACAGGGGGAGGCTCTGGAAACACCATATATTTT
clone_size: NA
v_call: TRBV28
j_call: TRBJ1-3
d_call: TRBD1

cdr3_aa: CASSYRGGGYNEQFF
cdr3_nt: TGTGCCAGCAGTTACCGGGGAGGGGGGTACAATGAGCAGTTCTTC
clone_size: NA
v_call: TRBV6-2/TRBV6-3
j_call: TRBJ2-1
d_call: NA

cdr3_aa: CASSLQRDTQYF
cdr3_nt: TGTGCCAGCAGTTTGCAGAGGGATACGCAGTATTTT
clone_size: NA
v_call: TRBV28
j_call: TRBJ2-3
d_call: NA

cdr3_aa: CASSFTGTRITEAFF
cdr3_nt: TGTGCCAGCAGCTTCACAGGGACTAGGATCACTGAAGCTTTCTTT
clone_size: NA
v_call: TRBV5-6
j_call: TRBJ1-1
d_call: NA

cdr3_aa: CASSQGDGGYTF
cdr3_nt: TGCGCCAGCAGCCAAGGCGACGGGGGCTACACCTTC
clone_size: NA
v_call: TRBV4-3
j_call: TRBJ1-2
d_call: NA

cdr3_aa: CASSLFGQATNEKLFF
cdr3_nt: TGTGCCAGCAGCTTGTTTGGACAGGCAACTAATGAAAAACTGTTTTTT
clone_size: few
v_call: TRBV5-6
j_call: TRBJ1-4
d_call: TRBD1

cdr3_aa: CSVTGSLNQPQHF
cdr3_nt: TGCAGCGTAACAGGGTCTCTTAATCAGCCCCAGCATTTT
clone_size: NA
v_call: TRBV29-1
j_call: TRBJ1-5
d_call: NA

cdr3_aa: CASSFTSYNEQFF
cdr3_nt: TGTGCCAGCAGCTTCACTAGCTACAATGAGCAGTTCTTC
clone_size: once
v_call: TRBV11-2
j_call: TRBJ2-1
d_call: NA

cdr3_aa: CASSLAGGSATDTQYF
cdr3_nt: TGTGCCAGCAGCTTAGCGGGAGGCTCTGCCACAGATACGCAGTATTTT
clone_size: NA
v_call: TRBV7-3
j_call: TRBJ2-3
d_call: TRBD2

cdr3_aa: CASSLEREGPKETQYF
cdr3_nt: TGTGCCAGCAGCTTAGAGCGGGAGGGTCCCAAAGAGACCCAGTACTTC
clone_size: NA
v_call: TRBV11-2
j_call: TRBJ2-5
d_call: TRBD2

cdr3_aa: CASSIQGGQETQYF
cdr3_nt: TGTGCCAGTAGTATACAGGGTGGACAAGAGACCCAGTACTTC
clone_size: NA
v_call: TRBV19
j_call: TRBJ2-5
d_call: NA

cdr3_aa: CASSLTRTDTQYF
cdr3_nt: TGTGCCAGCAGCCTTACTAGAACAGATACGCAGTATTTT
clone_size: NA
v_call: TRBV3-1/TRBV3-2
j_call: TRBJ2-3
d_call: NA

cdr3_aa: CASSEGQGRTGELFF
cdr3_nt: TGTGCCAGTAGTGAAGGACAGGGCCGGACCGGGGAGCTGTTTTTT
clone_size: NA
v_call: TRBV19
j_call: TRBJ2-2
d_call: TRBD1